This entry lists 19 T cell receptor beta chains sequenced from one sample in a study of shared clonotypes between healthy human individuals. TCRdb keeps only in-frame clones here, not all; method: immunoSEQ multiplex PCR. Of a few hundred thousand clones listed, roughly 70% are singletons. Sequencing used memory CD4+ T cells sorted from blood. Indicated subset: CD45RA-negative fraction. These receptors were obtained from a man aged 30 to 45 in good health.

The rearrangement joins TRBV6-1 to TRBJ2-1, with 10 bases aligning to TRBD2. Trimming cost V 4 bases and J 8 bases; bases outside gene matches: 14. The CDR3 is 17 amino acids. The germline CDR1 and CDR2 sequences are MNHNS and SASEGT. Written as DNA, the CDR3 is TGTGCCAGCAGTGTGTATAGCGGGAGGACAATTGGGCATGAGCAGTTCTTC. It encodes CASSVYSGRTIGHEQFF.

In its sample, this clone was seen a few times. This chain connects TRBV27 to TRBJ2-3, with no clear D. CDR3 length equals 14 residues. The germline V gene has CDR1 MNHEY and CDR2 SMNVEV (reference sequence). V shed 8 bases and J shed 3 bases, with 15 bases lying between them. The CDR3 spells CASSTRFRTDTQYF. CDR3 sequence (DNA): TGTGCCAGCTCGACTCGATTTCGTACAGATACGCAGTATTTT.

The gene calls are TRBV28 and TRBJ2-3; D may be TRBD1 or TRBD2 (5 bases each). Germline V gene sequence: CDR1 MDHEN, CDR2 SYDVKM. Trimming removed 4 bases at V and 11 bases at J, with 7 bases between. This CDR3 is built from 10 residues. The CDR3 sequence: CASSWDRQYF. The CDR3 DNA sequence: TGTGCCAGCAGTTGGGACCGGCAGTATTTT.

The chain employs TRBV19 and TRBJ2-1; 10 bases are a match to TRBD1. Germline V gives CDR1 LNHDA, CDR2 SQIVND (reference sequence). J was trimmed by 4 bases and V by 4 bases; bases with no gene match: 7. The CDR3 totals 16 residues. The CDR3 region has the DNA TGTGCCAGTAGTAGGGGAGGGACAGGGGAATACAATGAGCAGTTCTTC. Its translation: CASSRGGTGEYNEQFF.

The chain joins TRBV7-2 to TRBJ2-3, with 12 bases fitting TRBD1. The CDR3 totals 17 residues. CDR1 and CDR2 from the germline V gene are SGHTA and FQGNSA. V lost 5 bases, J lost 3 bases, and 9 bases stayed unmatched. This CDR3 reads CASSPGWDRGRTDTQYF. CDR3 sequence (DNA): TGTGCCAGCAGCCCGGGCTGGGACAGGGGGCGGACAGATACGCAGTATTTT. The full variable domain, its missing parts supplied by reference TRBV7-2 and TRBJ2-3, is GAGVSQSPSNKVTEKGKDVELRCDPISGHTALYWYRQSLGQGLEFLIYFQGNSAPDKSGLPSDRFSAERTGGSVSTLTIQRTQQEDSAVYLCASSPGWDRGRTDTQYFGPGTRLTVL.

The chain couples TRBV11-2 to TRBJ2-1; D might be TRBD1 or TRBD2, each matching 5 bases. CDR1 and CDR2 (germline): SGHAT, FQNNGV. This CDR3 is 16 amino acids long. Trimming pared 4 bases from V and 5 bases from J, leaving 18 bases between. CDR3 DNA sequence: TGTGCCAGCAGCTCCATCTTAGGGACCAGAGACAATGAGCAGTTCTTC. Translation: CASSSILGTRDNEQFF.

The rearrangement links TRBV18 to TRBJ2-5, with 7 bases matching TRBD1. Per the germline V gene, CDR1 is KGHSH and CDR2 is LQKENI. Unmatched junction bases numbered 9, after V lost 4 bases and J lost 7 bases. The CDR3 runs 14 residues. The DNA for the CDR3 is TGTGCCAGCTCACTGGACAGGTCCCTGGGGACCCAGTACTTC. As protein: CASSLDRSLGTQYF.

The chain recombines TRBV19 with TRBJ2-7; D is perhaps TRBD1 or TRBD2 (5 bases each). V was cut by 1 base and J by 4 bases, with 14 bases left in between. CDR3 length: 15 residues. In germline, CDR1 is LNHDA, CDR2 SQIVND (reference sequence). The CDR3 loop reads CASSIVLGTQYEQYF. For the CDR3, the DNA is TGTGCCAGTAGTATAGTTCTCGGGACGCAATACGAGCAGTACTTC.

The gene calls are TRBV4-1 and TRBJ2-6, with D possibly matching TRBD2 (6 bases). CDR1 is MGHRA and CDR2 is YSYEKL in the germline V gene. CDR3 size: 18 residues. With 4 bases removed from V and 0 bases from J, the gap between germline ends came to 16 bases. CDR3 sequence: CASSLMPGELSGANVLTF. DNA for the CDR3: TGCGCCAGCAGCCTGATGCCGGGGGAGCTCTCTGGGGCCAACGTCCTGACTTTC.

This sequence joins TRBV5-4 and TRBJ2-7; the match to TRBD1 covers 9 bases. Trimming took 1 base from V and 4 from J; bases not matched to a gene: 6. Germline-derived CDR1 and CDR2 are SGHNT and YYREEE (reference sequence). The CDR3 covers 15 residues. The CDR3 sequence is CASSLPDRGPYEQYF. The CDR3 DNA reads TGTGCCAGCAGCTTGCCGGACAGGGGTCCGTACGAGCAGTACTTC.

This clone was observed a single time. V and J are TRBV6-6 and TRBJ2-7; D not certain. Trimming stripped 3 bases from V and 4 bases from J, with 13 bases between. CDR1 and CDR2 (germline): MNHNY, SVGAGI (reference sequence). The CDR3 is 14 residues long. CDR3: CASSYAGTPYEQYF. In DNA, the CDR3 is TGTGCCAGCAGTTATGCAGGAACCCCTTACGAGCAGTACTTC.

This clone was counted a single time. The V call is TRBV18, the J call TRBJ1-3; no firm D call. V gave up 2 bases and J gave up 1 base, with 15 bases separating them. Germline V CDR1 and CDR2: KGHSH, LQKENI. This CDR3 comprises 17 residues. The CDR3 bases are TGTGCCAGCTCACCAAAAGAATCCGGAACATCTGGAAACACCATATATTTT. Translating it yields CASSPKESGTSGNTIYF.

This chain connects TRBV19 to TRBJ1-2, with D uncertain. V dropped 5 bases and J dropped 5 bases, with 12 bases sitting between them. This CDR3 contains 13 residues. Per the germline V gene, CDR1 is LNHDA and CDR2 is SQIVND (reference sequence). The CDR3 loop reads CASSVGLIYGYTF. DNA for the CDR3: TGTGCCAGTAGTGTAGGACTGATATATGGCTACACCTTC.

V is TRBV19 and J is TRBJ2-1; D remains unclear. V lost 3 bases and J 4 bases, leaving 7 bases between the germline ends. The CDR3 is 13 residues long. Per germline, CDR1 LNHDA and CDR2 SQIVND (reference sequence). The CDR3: CASSMDVYNEQFF. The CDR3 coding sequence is TGTGCCAGTAGTATGGACGTATACAATGAGCAGTTCTTC.

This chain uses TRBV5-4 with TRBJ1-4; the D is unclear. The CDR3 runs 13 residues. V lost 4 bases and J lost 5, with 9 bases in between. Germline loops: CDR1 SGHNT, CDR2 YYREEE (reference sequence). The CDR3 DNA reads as TGTGCCAGCAGCAGCCGCGGGAATGAAAAACTGTTTTTT. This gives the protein CASSSRGNEKLFF.

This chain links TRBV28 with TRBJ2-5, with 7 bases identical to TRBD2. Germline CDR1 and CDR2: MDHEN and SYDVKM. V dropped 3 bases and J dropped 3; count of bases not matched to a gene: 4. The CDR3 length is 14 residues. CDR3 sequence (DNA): TGTGCCAGCAGTTTGGGGGGGGTCAAAGAGACCCAGTACTTC. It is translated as CASSLGGVKETQYF.

In nucleotides, the CDR3 is TGTGCCAGCAGCCACGGTAAGGGAACCTACGAGCAGTACTTC. Translated, it gives CASSHGKGTYEQYF. The rearrangement uses TRBV14 and TRBJ2-7; the D is unclear. The CDR3 extends over 14 amino acids. V was clipped by 3 bases and J by 2 bases, with 11 bases between them. The germline V gene has CDR1 SGHDN and CDR2 FVKESK. Filled out from reference TRBV14 and TRBJ2-7, the complete variable domain reads EAGVTQFPSHSVIEKGQTVTLRCDPISGHDNLYWYRRVMGKEIKFLLHFVKESKQDESGMPNNRFLAERTGGTYSTLKVQPAELEDSGVYFCASSHGKGTYEQYFGPGTRLTVT.

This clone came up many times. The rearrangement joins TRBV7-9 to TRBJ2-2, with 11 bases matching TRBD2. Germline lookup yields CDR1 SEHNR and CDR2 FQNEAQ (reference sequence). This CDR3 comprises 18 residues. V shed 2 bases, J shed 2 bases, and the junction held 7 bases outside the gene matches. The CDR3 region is CASSLPPRLAGNTGELFF. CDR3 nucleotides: TGTGCCAGCAGCTTACCCCCTCGACTAGCGGGAAACACCGGGGAGCTGTTTTTT. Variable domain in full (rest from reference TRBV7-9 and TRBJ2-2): DTGVSQNPRHKITKRGQNVTFRCDPISEHNRLYWYRQTLGQGPEFLTYFQNEAQLEKSRLLSDRFSAERPKGSFSTLEIQRTEQGDSAMYLCASSLPPRLAGNTGELFFGEGSRLTVL.

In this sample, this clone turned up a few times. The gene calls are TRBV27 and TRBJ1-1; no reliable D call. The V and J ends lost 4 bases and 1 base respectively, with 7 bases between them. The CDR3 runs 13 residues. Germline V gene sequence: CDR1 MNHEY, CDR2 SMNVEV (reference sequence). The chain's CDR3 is CASSSNANTEAFF. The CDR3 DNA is TGTGCCAGCAGTTCGAACGCGAACACTGAAGCTTTCTTT.